The 21 T cell receptor beta chains below come from one sample, sequenced in a study of post-analysis software for immune sequencing data. Overall study results and limits: Among four or five TRBV segments more frequent in patients than controls were TRBV5-6, TRBV5-1 and TRBV20-1.

Built from TCR beta cDNA, the libraries had unique molecular identifiers in them. MiXCR, run by TCRdb on the PCR reads, gives a single entry per CDR3 protein. The table has hundreds of thousands of distinct CDR3 sequences, roughly three fifths seen once. The antigens these receptors bind are not known. Sequenced sample: blood. Receptors were obtained from a girl aged 2 to 9 with multiple sclerosis.

This clonotype came up a few times. The J gene is TRBJ1-1, the V gene TRBV7-2; no firm D call. This CDR3 has 13 amino acids. The V gene's germline CDR1 is SGHTA and CDR2 FQGNSA. V lost 6 bases, J lost 8 bases, and 16 bases lay in between. The CDR3 loop reads CASSRNERVEAFF. The CDR3 DNA reads TGTGCCAGCAGTCGTAACGAGAGGGTGGAAGCTTTCTTT.

Only a few counts were recorded for this clonotype. This chain connects TRBV24-1 to TRBJ2-3; no firm D call. Germline loops: CDR1 KGHDR, CDR2 SFDVKD. V shed 4 bases and J shed 5 bases, with 12 bases lying between them. The CDR3 is 14 amino acids. DNA for the CDR3: TGTGCCACCAGTGACCGAAGGCATGGAGATACGCAGTATTTT. Protein: CATSDRRHGDTQYF.

V and J are TRBV6-5 and TRBJ2-5, with 7 positions matching TRBD2. V shed 0 bases, J shed 2 bases, and the junction held 6 bases outside the gene matches. The CDR3 is 16 amino acids. The germline V gene encodes CDR1 MNHEY and CDR2 SVGAGI. CDR3 in amino acids: CASSYSGGDRQETQYF. Here the CDR3 DNA reads TGTGCCAGCAGTTACTCGGGGGGGGATAGACAAGAGACCCAGTACTTC.

V usage is TRBV5-1 and J usage is TRBJ1-2; TRBD1 might be the D (6 bases). V lost 4 bases and J 0 bases, leaving 10 bases between the germline ends. There are 14 residues in the CDR3. CDR1 is SGHRS, CDR2 YFSETQ, per germline. The CDR3 spells CASSRDISNYGYTF. DNA for the CDR3: TGCGCCAGCAGCCGGGACATCTCTAACTATGGCTACACCTTC.

The rearrangement links TRBV5-6 to TRBJ1-1, with D uncertain. The CDR3 contains 13 residues. V was shortened by 4 bases and J by 13 bases, with 20 bases between the two germline ends. The germline gives CDR1 SGHDT, CDR2 YYEEEE. CDR3 sequence (DNA): TGTGCCAGCAGCCTCGGAAATTCAATAGACGGTTTCTTT. Amino acids: CASSLGNSIDGFF.

In its sample, this clonotype was seen a few times. This chain joins TRBV29-1 and TRBJ2-7; 7 nucleotides match TRBD1. Unmatched junction bases numbered 7, after V lost 0 bases and J lost 2 bases. The CDR3 runs to 15 residues. CDR1 is SQVTM, CDR2 ANQGSEA, per germline. The chain's CDR3 is CSVEDTRTGPYEQYF. The CDR3 DNA reads TGCAGCGTTGAAGATACCAGGACAGGACCCTACGAGCAGTACTTC.

The rearrangement joins TRBV11-2 to TRBJ2-3; TRBD2 agrees at 10 bases. J lost 2 bases, V lost 4 bases, and 6 bases had no gene match. The CDR3 contains 16 residues. CDR1 is SGHAT and CDR2 is FQNNGV in the germline V gene. For the CDR3, the DNA is TGTGCCAGCAGCTCCCCCAGCGGGGGGGCCACAGATACGCAGTATTTT. Its protein product is CASSSPSGGATDTQYF. Full variable domain (missing parts from reference TRBV11-2 and TRBJ2-3): EAGVAQSPRYKIIEKRQSVAFWCNPISGHATLYWYQQILGQGPKLLIQFQNNGVVDDSQLPKDRFSAERLKGVDSTLKIQPAKLEDSAVYLCASSSPSGGATDTQYFGPGTRLTVL.

This chain links TRBV4-2 with TRBJ2-1; 7 bases are a match to TRBD1. This CDR3 has 16 amino acids. V shed 0 bases and J 7 bases; nucleotides not matched to a gene: 9. The V gene's germline CDR1 is LGHNA and CDR2 YNFKEQ. CDR3 amino acids: CASSQDGSNRGNEQFF. The CDR3 DNA follows: TGTGCCAGCAGCCAAGACGGATCTAACAGGGGAAATGAGCAGTTCTTC.

This clonotype was counted only a few times. The rearrangement uses TRBV12-3 or TRBV12-4 and TRBJ2-3, with D possibly being TRBD2 (5 bases). The CDR3 covers 14 residues. V shed 3 bases and J shed 4 bases, with 11 bases lying between them. CDR3 sequence reads: CASSLMAGPDTQYF. CDR3 nucleotides: TGTGCCAGCAGTTTGATGGCGGGTCCAGATACGCAGTATTTT.

J is TRBJ2-1 and V is TRBV12-3 or TRBV12-4, with 8 bases that match TRBD1. This CDR3 spans 17 amino acids. Trimming cost V 1 base and J 5 bases; bases outside gene matches: 10. The CDR3 nucleotides read TGTGCCAGCAGTTTAGTTCGAACCAGGGGGCCGGACAATGAGCAGTTCTTC. Its protein is CASSLVRTRGPDNEQFF.

V is TRBV5-1 and J is TRBJ2-1; tentative D call: TRBD2 (6 bases). Trimming pared 4 bases from V and 2 bases from J, leaving 13 bases between. This CDR3 region has 15 residues. Germline V CDR1 and CDR2: SGHRS, YFSETQ. The CDR3 region has the DNA TGCGCCAGCAGCGGCTCTGGCGGGACCTACAATGAGCAGTTCTTC. This translates into CASSGSGGTYNEQFF.

This clonotype came up a few times. The chain couples TRBV7-2 to TRBJ2-1; no firm D call. CDR3 length: 17 amino acids. Trimming left V 5 bases short and J 0 bases short, with 17 bases between. Germline assignment: CDR1 SGHTA and CDR2 FQGNSA. CDR3 in amino acids: CASSRWPHNDSYNEQFF. As DNA, the CDR3 is TGTGCCAGCAGCAGGTGGCCTCACAATGACTCCTACAATGAGCAGTTCTTC.

This clonotype was picked up one time. This chain links TRBV4-1 with TRBJ2-3; tentatively, D is TRBD2 (6 bases). Germline CDR1 reads MGHRA; CDR2 reads YSYEKL. V dropped 2 bases and J dropped 3 bases, with 21 bases sitting between them. This CDR3 has 18 residues. The CDR3 DNA follows: TGCGCCAGCAGCCAATCGGCCAACTGGTGGGGACTTACAGATACGCAGTATTTT. Residues: CASSQSANWWGLTDTQYF.

This clonotype was seen just once. The J gene is TRBJ2-7, the V gene TRBV2; D is ambiguous. In germline, CDR1 is SNHLY, CDR2 FYNNEI. The CDR3 spans 12 residues. V lost 2 bases and J 4 bases, leaving 6 bases between the germline ends. In nucleotides, the CDR3 is TGTGCCAGCAGTGAAAGGCCATACGAGCAGTACTTC. Residues: CASSERPYEQYF.

This chain links TRBV20-1 with TRBJ2-3; tentative D call: TRBD2 (5 bases). CDR3 length: 15 amino acids. V was trimmed by 0 bases and J by 5 bases, leaving 15 bases between them. Germline values: CDR1 DFQATT, CDR2 SNEGSKA (reference sequence). The chain's CDR3 is CSARDGAGGLDTQYF. In nucleotides, the CDR3 is TGCAGTGCTAGAGATGGTGCGGGCGGGCTAGATACGCAGTATTTT.

This clonotype was recorded a few times. V gene TRBV7-2 combines with J gene TRBJ1-6, with D possibly being TRBD1 (6 bases). This CDR3 is 14 amino acids long. The ends were cut back, 1 base at V and 8 bases at J, with 9 bases in the middle. Germline CDR1 and CDR2: SGHTA and FQGNSA. CDR3: CASSLGQAYSPLHF. The CDR3 DNA reads as TGTGCCAGCAGCTTAGGACAGGCCTATTCACCCCTCCACTTT.

The V and J genes are TRBV28 and TRBJ2-7; 9 bases agree with TRBD2. This CDR3 has 15 residues. CDR1 and CDR2 from the germline V gene are MDHEN and SYDVKM. V was pared by 5 bases and J by 0 bases, with 5 bases of the junction left unmatched. CDR3 loop: CASSIAGASSYEQYF. The CDR3 nucleotides read TGTGCCAGCAGTATAGCGGGAGCCTCCTCCTACGAGCAGTACTTC.

This sequence joins TRBV6-6 and TRBJ1-6, with 9 bases that match TRBD1. In germline, CDR1 is MNHNY, CDR2 SVGAGI (reference sequence). Unmatched junction bases numbered 4, after V lost 2 bases and J lost 5 bases. This CDR3 has 16 amino acids. In nucleotides, the CDR3 is TGTGCCAGCAGTTACCTAAGACAGGGGGATAATTCACCCCTCCACTTT. Protein product: CASSYLRQGDNSPLHF.

With regard to this clonotype: A much bigger clone sits one base away, suggesting this may be a read error. The rearrangement uses TRBV5-6 and TRBJ2-5, with unresolved D. The germline V gene encodes CDR1 SGHDT and CDR2 YYEEEE. The CDR3 runs 12 residues. CDR3 nucleotide sequence: TGTGCCGGCAGCTTGGAGAGTGAGACCCAGTACTTC. Translating it yields CAGSLESETQYF.

This chain links TRBV20-1 with TRBJ2-4, with 10 bases aligning to TRBD1. With the DNA end fitting TRBJ2-7 better, the J assignment may be wrong. There are 15 residues in the CDR3. Germline CDR1 reads DFQATT; CDR2 reads SNEGSKA (reference sequence). In DNA, the CDR3 is TGCAGTGCTAGTTCGGGACAGGGGCTAAACTACGAGCAGTACTTC. Translated: CSASSGQGLNYEQYF.

The CDR3 is CASSPGTPVKNEQFF. The CDR3 nucleotides are TGTGCCAGCAGCCCGGGCACCCCCGTGAAGAATGAGCAGTTCTTC. V gene TRBV7-9 combines with J gene TRBJ2-1, with D unresolved. This CDR3 is 15 amino acids long. The V gene's germline CDR1 is SEHNR and CDR2 FQNEAQ (reference sequence). V gave up 5 bases and J gave up 7 bases, with 18 bases separating them.